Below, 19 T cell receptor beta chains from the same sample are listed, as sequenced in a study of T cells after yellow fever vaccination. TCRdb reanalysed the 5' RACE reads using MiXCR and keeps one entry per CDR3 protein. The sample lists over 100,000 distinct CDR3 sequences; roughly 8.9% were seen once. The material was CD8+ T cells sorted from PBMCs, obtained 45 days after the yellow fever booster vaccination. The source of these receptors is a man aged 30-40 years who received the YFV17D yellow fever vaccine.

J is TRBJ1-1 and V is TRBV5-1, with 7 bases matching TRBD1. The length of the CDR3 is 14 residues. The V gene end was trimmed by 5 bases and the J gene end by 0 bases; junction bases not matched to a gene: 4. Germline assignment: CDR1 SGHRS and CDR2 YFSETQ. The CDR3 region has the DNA TGCGCCAGCAGGCTGGGACAGATGAACACTGAAGCTTTCTTT. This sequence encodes CASRLGQMNTEAFF.

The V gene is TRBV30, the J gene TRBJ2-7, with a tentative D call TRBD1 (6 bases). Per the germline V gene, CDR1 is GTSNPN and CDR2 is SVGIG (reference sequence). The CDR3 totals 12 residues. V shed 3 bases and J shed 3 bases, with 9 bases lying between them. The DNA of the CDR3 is TGTGCCTGGAGCACGGACAGCTACGAGCAGTACTTC. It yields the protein CAWSTDSYEQYF.

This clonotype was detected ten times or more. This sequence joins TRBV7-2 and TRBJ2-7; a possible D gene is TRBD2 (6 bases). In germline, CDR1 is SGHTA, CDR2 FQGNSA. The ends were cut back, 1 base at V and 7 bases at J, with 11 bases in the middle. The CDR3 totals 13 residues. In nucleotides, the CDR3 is TGTGCCAGCAGCTTAGTGCCTGGACTAGAGCAGTACTTC. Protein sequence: CASSLVPGLEQYF.

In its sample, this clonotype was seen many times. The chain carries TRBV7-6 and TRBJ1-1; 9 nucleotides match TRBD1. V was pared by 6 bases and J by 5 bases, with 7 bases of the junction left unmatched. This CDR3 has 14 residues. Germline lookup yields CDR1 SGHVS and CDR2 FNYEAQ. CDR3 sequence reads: CASSSTGGWTEAFF. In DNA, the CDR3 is TGTGCCAGCAGTTCCACAGGGGGCTGGACTGAAGCTTTCTTT. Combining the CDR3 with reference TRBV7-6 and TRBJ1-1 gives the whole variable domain GAGVSQSPRYKVTKRGQDVALRCDPISGHVSLYWYRQALGQGPEFLTYFNYEAQQDKSGLPNDRFSAERPEGSISTLTIQRTEQRDSAMYRCASSSTGGWTEAFFGQGTRLTVV.

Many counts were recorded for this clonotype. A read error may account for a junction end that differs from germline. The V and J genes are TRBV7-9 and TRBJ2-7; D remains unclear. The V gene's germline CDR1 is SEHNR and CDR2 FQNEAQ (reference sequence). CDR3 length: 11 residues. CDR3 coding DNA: TGTGCCAGCAGCTTTTTGGTGGGGTGGGCCTTC. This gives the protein CASSFLVGWAF.

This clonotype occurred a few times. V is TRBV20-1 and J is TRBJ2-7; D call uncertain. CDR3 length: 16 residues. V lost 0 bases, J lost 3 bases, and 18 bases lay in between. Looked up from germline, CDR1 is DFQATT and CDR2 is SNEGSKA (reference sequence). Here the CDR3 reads CSAREKRPVPNYEQYF. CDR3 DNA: TGCAGTGCTAGAGAAAAAAGACCCGTCCCCAACTACGAGCAGTACTTC.

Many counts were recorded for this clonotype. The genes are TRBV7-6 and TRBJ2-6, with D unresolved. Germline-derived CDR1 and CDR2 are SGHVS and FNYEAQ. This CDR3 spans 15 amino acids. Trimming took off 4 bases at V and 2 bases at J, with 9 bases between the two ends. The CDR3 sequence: CASSSSSTGANVLTF. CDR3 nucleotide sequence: TGTGCCAGCAGCTCCTCCTCTACTGGGGCCAACGTCCTGACTTTC.

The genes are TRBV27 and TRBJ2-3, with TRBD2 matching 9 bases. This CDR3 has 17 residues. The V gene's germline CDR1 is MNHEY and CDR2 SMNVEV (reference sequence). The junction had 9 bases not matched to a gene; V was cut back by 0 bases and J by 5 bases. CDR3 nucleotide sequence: TGTGCCAGCAGTTTATCGGGCGGGGGGGCGGCGGTAGATACGCAGTATTTT. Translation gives CASSLSGGGAAVDTQYF.

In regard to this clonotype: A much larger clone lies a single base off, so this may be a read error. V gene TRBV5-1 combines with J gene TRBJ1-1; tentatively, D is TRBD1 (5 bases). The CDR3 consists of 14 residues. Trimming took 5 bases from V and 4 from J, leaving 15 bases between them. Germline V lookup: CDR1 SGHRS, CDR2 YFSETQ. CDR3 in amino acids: CASRGGEWPTEAFF. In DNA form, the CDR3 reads TGCGCCAGCAGAGGAGGGGAGTGGCCCACTGAAGCTTTCTTT.

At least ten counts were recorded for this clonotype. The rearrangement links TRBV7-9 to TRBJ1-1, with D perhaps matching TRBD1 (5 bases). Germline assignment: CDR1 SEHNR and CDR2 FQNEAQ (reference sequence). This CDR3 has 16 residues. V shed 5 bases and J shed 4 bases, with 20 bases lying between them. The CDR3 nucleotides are TGTGCCAGCAGCCCGGGACTGTTGTGGGGGACCACTGAAGCTTTCTTT. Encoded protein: CASSPGLLWGTTEAFF.

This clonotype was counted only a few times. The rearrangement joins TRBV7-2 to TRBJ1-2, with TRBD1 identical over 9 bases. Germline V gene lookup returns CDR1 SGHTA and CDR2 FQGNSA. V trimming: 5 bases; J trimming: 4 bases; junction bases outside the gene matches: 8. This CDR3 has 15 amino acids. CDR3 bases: TGTGCCAGCAGCGCAGCGACAGGGGGAGCCTATGGCTACACCTTC. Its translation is CASSAATGGAYGYTF.

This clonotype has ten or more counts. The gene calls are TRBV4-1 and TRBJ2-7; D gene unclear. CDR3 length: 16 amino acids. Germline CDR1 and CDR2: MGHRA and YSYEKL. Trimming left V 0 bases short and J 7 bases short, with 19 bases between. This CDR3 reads CASSQDHAVSRLEQYF. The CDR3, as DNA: TGCGCCAGCAGCCAAGACCACGCCGTATCACGCCTGGAGCAGTACTTC.

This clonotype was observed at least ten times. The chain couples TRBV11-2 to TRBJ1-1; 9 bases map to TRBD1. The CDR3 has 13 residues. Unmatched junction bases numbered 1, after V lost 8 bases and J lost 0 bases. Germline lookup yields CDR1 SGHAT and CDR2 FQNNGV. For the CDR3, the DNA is TGTGCCAGCGGACAGGGGCTGAACACTGAAGCTTTCTTT. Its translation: CASGQGLNTEAFF.

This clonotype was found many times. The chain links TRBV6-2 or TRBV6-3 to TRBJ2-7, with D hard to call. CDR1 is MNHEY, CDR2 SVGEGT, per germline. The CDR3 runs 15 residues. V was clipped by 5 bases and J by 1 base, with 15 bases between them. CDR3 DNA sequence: TGTGCCAGCAGTCCCCTCCGCCTACCGTCCTACGAGCAGTACTTC. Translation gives CASSPLRLPSYEQYF.

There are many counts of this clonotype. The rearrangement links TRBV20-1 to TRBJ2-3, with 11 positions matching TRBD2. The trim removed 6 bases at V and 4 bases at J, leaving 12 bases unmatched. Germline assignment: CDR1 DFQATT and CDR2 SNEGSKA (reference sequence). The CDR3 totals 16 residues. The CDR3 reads CSALHSGRDWADTQYF. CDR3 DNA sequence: TGCAGTGCCCTGCATAGCGGGAGGGACTGGGCAGATACGCAGTATTTT.

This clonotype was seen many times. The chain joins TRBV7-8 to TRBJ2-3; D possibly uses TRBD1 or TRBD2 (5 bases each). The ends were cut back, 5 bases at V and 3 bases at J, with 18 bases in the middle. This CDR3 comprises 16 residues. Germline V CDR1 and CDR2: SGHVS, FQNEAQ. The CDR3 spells CASSPPGGERTDTQYF. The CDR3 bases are TGTGCCAGCAGCCCACCTGGGGGAGAAAGAACAGATACGCAGTATTTT.

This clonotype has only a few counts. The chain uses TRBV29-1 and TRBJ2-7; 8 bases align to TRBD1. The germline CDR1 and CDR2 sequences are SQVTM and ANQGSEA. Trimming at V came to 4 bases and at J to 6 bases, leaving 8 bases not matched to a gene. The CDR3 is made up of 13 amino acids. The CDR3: CSVVSDRVSEQYF. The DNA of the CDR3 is TGCAGCGTTGTGTCGGACAGGGTTTCCGAGCAGTACTTC.

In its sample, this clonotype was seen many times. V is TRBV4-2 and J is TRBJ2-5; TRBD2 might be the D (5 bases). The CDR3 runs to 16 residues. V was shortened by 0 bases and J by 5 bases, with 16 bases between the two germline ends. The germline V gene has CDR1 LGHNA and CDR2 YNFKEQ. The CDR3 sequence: CASSQEWRSLTETQYF. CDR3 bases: TGTGCCAGCAGCCAAGAGTGGAGGTCTTTGACGGAGACCCAGTACTTC.

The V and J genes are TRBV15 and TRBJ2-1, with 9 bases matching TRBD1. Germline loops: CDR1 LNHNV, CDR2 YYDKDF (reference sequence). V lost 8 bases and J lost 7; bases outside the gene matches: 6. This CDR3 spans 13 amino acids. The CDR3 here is CATGDRAKNEQFF. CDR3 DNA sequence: TGTGCCACCGGGGACAGGGCAAAAAATGAGCAGTTCTTC.